This passage covers 11 T cell receptor beta chains from one sample sequenced in a study of beta chain features in type 1 diabetes. The whole isolated RNA underwent reverse transcription, so sequencing captured expressed TCRB transcripts. The data were produced by immunoSEQ multiplex PCR, yet TCRdb's version contains in-frame clones alone and is incomplete. The table has roughly 250,000 clones, about 70% seen once; the top ten hold 0.053%. The sequencing sample was made of naive CD4+ T cells from blood. These receptors originate from a young man in good health.

CDR3 loop: CASSPREGRDEQFF. The CDR3 DNA follows: TGTGCCAGCAGCCCGCGGGAGGGCCGCGATGAGCAGTTCTTC. The rearrangement links TRBV7-9 to TRBJ2-1; 9 bases are a match to TRBD2. The J segment lost 8 bases and the V segment lost 5 bases, leaving 7 bases of the junction unmatched. This CDR3 is built from 14 residues. CDR1 and CDR2 (germline): SEHNR, FQNEAQ (reference sequence).

This chain uses TRBV30 with TRBJ2-1; 11 bases are shared with TRBD2. From germline, CDR1 is GTSNPN and CDR2 SVGIG (reference sequence). Trimming at V came to 1 base and at J to 6 bases, leaving 2 bases not matched to a gene. This CDR3 has 14 residues. CDR3 region: CAWSGLAGTNEQFF. The CDR3 nucleotides read TGTGCCTGGAGTGGACTAGCGGGAACCAATGAGCAGTTCTTC. The complete variable domain, with remaining parts taken from reference TRBV30 and TRBJ2-1, reads SQTIHQWPATLVQPVGSPLSLECTVEGTSNPNLYWYRQAAGRGLQLLFYSVGIGQISSEVPQNLSASRPQDRQFILSSKKLLLSDSGFYLCAWSGLAGTNEQFFGPGTRLTVL.

The genes are TRBV30 and TRBJ2-1, with D possibly being TRBD2 (5 bases). This CDR3 has 13 amino acids. V lost 3 bases, J lost 2 bases, and 8 bases lay in between. Germline V gene sequence: CDR1 GTSNPN, CDR2 SVGIG (reference sequence). CDR3 loop: CAWSGSAYNEQFF. The CDR3 bases are TGTGCCTGGAGCGGTAGCGCCTACAATGAGCAGTTCTTC.

The V and J genes are TRBV29-1 and TRBJ2-7; 7 bases match TRBD2. The V gene end was trimmed by 7 bases and the J gene end by 1 base; junction bases not matched to a gene: 4. Germline CDR1 is SQVTM and CDR2 is ANQGSEA. This CDR3 region has 12 residues. CDR3 region: CSAGGGSYEQYF. The CDR3 DNA sequence: TGCAGCGCAGGCGGGGGTTCCTACGAGCAGTACTTC.

V usage is TRBV15 and J usage is TRBJ2-4; D unclear. There are 14 residues in the CDR3. Germline V gene sequence: CDR1 LNHNV, CDR2 YYDKDF (reference sequence). Trimming stripped 3 bases from V and 5 bases from J, with 11 bases between. CDR3 loop: CATSSDKGENIQYF. CDR3 DNA: TGTGCCACCAGCAGCGACAAGGGCGAAAACATTCAGTACTTC. The full variable domain, rest sourced from reference TRBV15 and TRBJ2-4, is DAMVIQNPRYQVTQFGKPVTLSCSQTLNHNVMYWYQQKSSQAPKLLFHYYDKDFNNEADTPDNFQSRRPNTSFCFLDIRSPGLGDTAMYLCATSSDKGENIQYFGAGTRLSVL.

The table lists this clone with a few counts. The chain recombines TRBV7-2 with TRBJ2-4; possibly TRBD1 for D (5 bases). CDR1 and CDR2 from the germline V gene are SGHTA and FQGNSA. This CDR3 has 16 residues. The ends were cut back, 5 bases at V and 1 base at J, with 15 bases in the middle. Here the CDR3 DNA reads TGTGCCAGCAGCCCCGGATTGGGGCTTGCCAAAAACATTCAGTACTTC. This encodes CASSPGLGLAKNIQYF.

The J gene is TRBJ2-7, the V gene TRBV29-1; D is possibly TRBD1 (5 bases). The CDR3 sequence is 11 residues long. CDR1 SQVTM and CDR2 ANQGSEA come from the germline V gene. Between the trimmed V and J ends, which lost 6 bases and 6 bases, there was a span of 12 bases. In nucleotides, the CDR3 is TGCAGCGTCATAGACAGAATCGAGCAGTACTTC. It translates to CSVIDRIEQYF.

This clone has only one observation. This chain uses TRBV11-2 with TRBJ2-1; D may correspond to TRBD1 or TRBD2 (5 bases each). With 10 bases removed from V and 0 bases from J, the gap between germline ends came to 13 bases. The V gene's germline CDR1 is SGHAT and CDR2 FQNNGV. This CDR3 has 14 amino acids. The CDR3 sequence is CATSGTRSYNEQFF. The CDR3 DNA reads as TGTGCCACCTCCGGGACGCGCTCCTACAATGAGCAGTTCTTC.

This chain's CDR3 is CSVEGGLRSDYTF. The CDR3 DNA reads as TGCAGCGTTGAGGGAGGACTCCGCAGTGACTACACCTTC. This rearrangement joins TRBV29-1 to TRBJ1-2, with D unresolved. This CDR3 is built from 13 residues. From germline, CDR1 is SQVTM and CDR2 ANQGSEA. Trimming took 3 bases from V and 10 from J, leaving 18 bases between them. The full variable domain, rest sourced from reference TRBV29-1 and TRBJ1-2, is SAVISQKPSRDICQRGTSLTIQCQVDSQVTMMFWYRQQPGQSLTLIATANQGSEATYESGFVIDKFPISRPNLTFSTLTVSNMSPEDSSIYLCSVEGGLRSDYTFGSGTRLTVV.

This clone was seen a few times. The V call is TRBV29-1, the J call TRBJ1-2, with 7 bases identical to TRBD1. V was pared by 6 bases and J by 5 bases, with 9 bases of the junction left unmatched. Germline V gene lookup returns CDR1 SQVTM and CDR2 ANQGSEA. CDR3 length equals 13 residues. CDR3 sequence reads: CSVPLGTEYGYTF. CDR3 DNA: TGCAGCGTGCCCCTCGGGACAGAATATGGCTACACCTTC.

This sequence joins TRBV30 and TRBJ1-2; 8 bases agree with TRBD1. CDR1 GTSNPN and CDR2 SVGIG come from the germline V gene (reference sequence). V was clipped by 0 bases and J by 6 bases; unmatched bases: 3. The CDR3 has 13 residues. The CDR3 here is CAWSVQGVDGYTF. CDR3 in DNA: TGTGCCTGGAGTGTACAGGGGGTTGATGGCTACACCTTC. Filled out from reference TRBV30 and TRBJ1-2, the complete variable domain reads SQTIHQWPATLVQPVGSPLSLECTVEGTSNPNLYWYRQAAGRGLQLLFYSVGIGQISSEVPQNLSASRPQDRQFILSSKKLLLSDSGFYLCAWSVQGVDGYTFGSGTRLTVV.